This T cell receptor beta chain was recovered during a study of T-cell reconstitution after alpha-beta-depleted transplantation in children. Germline assignment: CDR1 SQVTM and CDR2 ANQGSEA. With 4 bases removed from V and 6 bases from J, the gap between germline ends came to 7 bases. CDR3 length equals 11 residues. Unique molecular identifiers were used in preparing the TCRbeta library. TCRdb processed the PCR reads anew with MiXCR; each CDR3 protein has one entry. The data hold around 500,000 distinct CDR3 sequences, with 12% observed a single time. The sequence came from a human donor who donated a stem cell graft to a child with combined immunodeficiency. This rearrangement joins TRBV29-1 to TRBJ2-1, with D possibly matching TRBD2 (5 bases). The input for sequencing was PBMCs from the stem cell graft donor, taken from the stem cell graft. DNA for the CDR3: TGCAGCGTTGGAGGGAGCAATGAGCAGTTCTTC. It specifies CSVGGSNEQFF.